This T cell receptor (beta chain) was captured by sequencing in a study of OX40 agonist ivuxolimab in advanced cancers. The germline CDR1 and CDR2 sequences are MGHRA and YSYEKL. V was pared by 0 bases and J by 4 bases, with 6 bases between. The CDR3 is made up of 13 amino acids. Sequencing used immunoSEQ multiplex PCR; TCRdb keeps in-frame clones, though not all of them. The repertoire holds approximately 61,000 clones, with roughly 92% as singletons. This clone was detected once. This sequence joins TRBV4-1 and TRBJ1-2; D is uncertain. The source of this sequence is an adult with an advanced solid tumor such as melanoma, head and neck, liver or kidney cancer. Sequences were derived from CD4+ or CD8+ T cells sorted from blood, sampled in a trial of the OX40 agonist ivuxolimab. The CDR3 loop reads CASSQESGYGYTF. The CDR3 DNA reads TGCGCCAGCAGCCAAGAATCAGGCTATGGCTACACCTTC.